The 28 T cell receptor beta chains reported below all come from one sample, sequenced in a study of blood T cell repertoires in COVID-19. Assay used: immunoSEQ multiplex PCR; TCRdb lists only in-frame clones, some missing. The repertoire consists of a few hundred thousand clones, with 90% to 95% occurring once and the leading ten covering more than 0.85%. Sequencing input: PBMCs or T cells enriched from blood (not recorded which). The receptor set was obtained from a woman in her 40s who had been exposed to COVID-19.

The V gene is TRBV6-6, the J gene TRBJ2-7; 9 bases align to TRBD2. With 5 bases clipped from V and 4 bases from J, the junction kept 9 bases outside the gene matches. Germline CDR1 is MNHNY and CDR2 is SVGAGI (reference sequence). This CDR3 has 15 residues. In nucleotides, the CDR3 is TGTGCCAGCAGTGACCTGGCTAGCGGGATATACGAGCAGTACTTC. Its protein is CASSDLASGIYEQYF.

Here the CDR3 DNA reads TGTGCCAGCAGCGGGTCTAGCGGGGGGGCCTACAATGAGCAGTTCTTC. Protein: CASSGSSGGAYNEQFF. The rearrangement links TRBV9 to TRBJ2-1; the match to TRBD2 covers 12 bases. This CDR3 is built from 16 residues. Germline CDR1 is SGDLS and CDR2 is YYNGEE. V lost 3 bases, J lost 2 bases, and 3 bases stayed unmatched.

The J gene is TRBJ2-5, the V gene TRBV19; weak D call: TRBD2 (6 bases). Germline V gene data show CDR1 as LNHDA and CDR2 as SQIVND (reference sequence). The CDR3 is made up of 16 amino acids. Trimming pared 4 bases from V and 5 bases from J, leaving 20 bases between. The CDR3 protein is CASSKRLEKLWETQYF. The CDR3 DNA follows: TGTGCCAGTAGTAAGAGACTAGAGAAGCTTTGGGAGACCCAGTACTTC.

V gene TRBV7-9 combines with J gene TRBJ1-2; no firm D call. The CDR3 runs 14 residues. Trimming removed 1 base at V and 8 bases at J, with 14 bases between. Germline lookup yields CDR1 SEHNR and CDR2 FQNEAQ (reference sequence). CDR3 residues: CASSLGGATFGYTF. For the CDR3, the DNA is TGTGCCAGCAGCTTAGGTGGAGCGACCTTCGGCTACACCTTC.

The rearrangement uses TRBV7-9 and TRBJ1-1; 7 nucleotides match TRBD1. After removal of 6 bases from V and 4 bases from J, the junction contained 8 bases not matched to a gene. Per the germline V gene, CDR1 is SEHNR and CDR2 is FQNEAQ (reference sequence). The CDR3 loop spans 14 amino acids. In DNA, the CDR3 is TGTGCCAGCAGACGACAGGGAGGAGGCACTGAAGCTTTCTTT. As protein: CASRRQGGGTEAFF.

This rearrangement joins TRBV7-9 to TRBJ1-1; no clear D gene. Trimming shortened V by 2 bases and J by 6 bases, and 13 bases separated the two germline ends. The germline V gene encodes CDR1 SEHNR and CDR2 FQNEAQ (reference sequence). This CDR3 is 14 amino acids long. CDR3 DNA: TGTGCCAGCAGCTTACTTTTGGAGGCCCCTGAAGCTTTCTTT. Encoded protein: CASSLLLEAPEAFF.

This chain joins TRBV5-1 and TRBJ1-1; 10 bases line up with TRBD1. V lost 3 bases and J lost 5; bases outside the gene matches: 16. CDR1 is SGHRS, CDR2 YFSETQ, per germline. The CDR3 has 18 amino acids. The CDR3 spells CASSSKINGQGGDTEAFF. DNA of the CDR3: TGCGCCAGCAGCTCAAAAATTAACGGACAGGGGGGAGATACTGAAGCTTTCTTT.

The chain uses TRBV12-5 and TRBJ1-1; no definite D call. The CDR3 has 11 residues. The germline gives CDR1 LGHNT, CDR2 FRNRAP. V gave up 7 bases and J gave up 1 base, with 4 bases separating them. The CDR3 coding sequence is TGTGCTAGTGCGGGGAACACTGAAGCTTTCTTT. This sequence encodes CASAGNTEAFF.

The chain has TRBV18 and TRBJ1-2, with TRBD1 identical over 7 bases. The V and J ends lost 8 bases and 3 bases, in that order; junction bases with no gene match: 6. Germline V gene lookup returns CDR1 KGHSH and CDR2 LQKENI. The CDR3 contains 13 residues. The DNA for the CDR3 is TGTGCCAGCCAGGGGGGTCACGACTATGGCTACACCTTC. Amino acids: CASQGGHDYGYTF.

The chain joins TRBV7-9 to TRBJ1-1; possible D gene TRBD1, 5 bases. This CDR3 is 12 amino acids long. The V end lost 7 bases, the J end lost 11 bases, and 17 bases lay between the germline ends. In germline, CDR1 is SEHNR, CDR2 FQNEAQ (reference sequence). The CDR3 is CASTGSRAAAFF. CDR3 DNA: TGTGCCAGCACAGGGTCGAGGGCGGCTGCTTTCTTT. Filled out from reference TRBV7-9 and TRBJ1-1, the complete variable domain reads DTGVSQNPRHKITKRGQNVTFRCDPISEHNRLYWYRQTLGQGPEFLTYFQNEAQLEKSRLLSDRFSAERPKGSFSTLEIQRTEQGDSAMYLCASTGSRAAAFFGQGTRLTVV.

The rearrangement links TRBV7-2 to TRBJ2-7, with a possible D match to TRBD2 (5 bases). The CDR3 runs 18 residues. CDR1 SGHTA and CDR2 FQGNSA come from the germline V gene. Trimming left V 1 base short and J 3 bases short, with 22 bases between. This CDR3 is CASSLVFGVTQDLYEQYF. For the CDR3, the DNA is TGTGCCAGCAGCTTAGTGTTCGGGGTTACACAAGACCTCTACGAGCAGTACTTC.

CDR3 protein: CASSALAGGLSYNEQFF. The CDR3 coding sequence is TGTGCCAGTAGTGCGCTAGCGGGGGGCCTCTCCTACAATGAGCAGTTCTTC. The chain carries TRBV19 and TRBJ2-1; the match to TRBD2 covers 11 bases. This CDR3 is built from 17 residues. CDR1 is LNHDA, CDR2 SQIVND, per germline (reference sequence). The J segment lost 0 bases and the V segment lost 5 bases, leaving 6 bases of the junction unmatched.

J is TRBJ1-4 and V is TRBV18, with 7 nucleotides matching TRBD1. The CDR3 sequence is 13 residues long. The germline V gene has CDR1 KGHSH and CDR2 LQKENI. Germline trimming cut 8 bases from V and 3 bases from J; bases unmatched to any gene: 3. The CDR3 bases are TGTGCCAGCAGAGGACAGGCTAATGAAAAACTGTTTTTT. Translated: CASRGQANEKLFF.

The gene calls are TRBV6-2 or TRBV6-3 and TRBJ2-7; 7 bases align to TRBD1. Per germline, CDR1 MNHEY and CDR2 SVGEGT. The CDR3 consists of 16 residues. Trimming took 4 bases from V and 4 from J; bases not matched to a gene: 13. The CDR3 DNA reads as TGTGCCAGCAGTTTCGACCCGGGACAGTGGAGTTACGAGCAGTACTTC. Translating it yields CASSFDPGQWSYEQYF.

J is TRBJ2-2 and V is TRBV7-3; no firm D call. The CDR3 extends over 15 amino acids. Germline V lookup: CDR1 SGHTA, CDR2 FQGTGA. Trimming shortened V by 4 bases and J by 5 bases, and 14 bases separated the two germline ends. The CDR3 loop is CASSSTPRSTGELFF. As DNA, the CDR3 is TGTGCCAGCAGCTCGACTCCGAGGAGTACCGGGGAGCTGTTTTTT. The full variable domain, in which reference TRBV7-3 and TRBJ2-2 provide the parts outside the CDR3, is GAGVSQTPSNKVTEKGKYVELRCDPISGHTALYWYRQSLGQGPEFLIYFQGTGAADDSGLPNDRFFAVRPEGSVSTLKIQRTERGDSAVYLCASSSTPRSTGELFFGEGSRLTVL.

The V call is TRBV5-1, the J call TRBJ1-1; 7 nucleotides align to TRBD1. Germline lookup yields CDR1 SGHRS and CDR2 YFSETQ. CDR3 length: 18 residues. The J segment lost 0 bases and the V segment lost 0 bases, leaving 11 bases of the junction unmatched. As DNA, the CDR3 is TGCGCCAGCAGCTTGGGGGCACAGGGGTTGGGGATGAACACTGAAGCTTTCTTT. Protein product: CASSLGAQGLGMNTEAFF.

The chain carries TRBV6-5 and TRBJ2-2, with no clear D. Germline V CDR1 and CDR2: MNHEY, SVGAGI. Trimming left V 9 bases short and J 0 bases short, with 11 bases between. The CDR3 runs to 14 residues. The CDR3 protein is CASLEVSNTGELFF. The CDR3 coding sequence is TGTGCCAGTCTAGAAGTATCGAACACCGGGGAGCTGTTTTTT.

This chain links TRBV4-1 with TRBJ2-1; 12 bases map to TRBD2. This CDR3 is 18 amino acids long. The germline gives CDR1 MGHRA, CDR2 YSYEKL. J lost 1 base, V lost 2 bases, and 6 bases had no gene match. The CDR3 loop is CASSQRRLAGVSYNEQFF. The CDR3 DNA is TGCGCCAGCAGCCAACGCCGACTAGCGGGAGTTTCCTACAATGAGCAGTTCTTC.

The chain uses TRBV6-5 and TRBJ2-1; TRBD2 matches at 7 bases. The germline gives CDR1 MNHEY, CDR2 SVGAGI. J gave up 6 bases and V 4 bases, and 3 bases lay outside the gene matches. The CDR3 has 13 amino acids. The CDR3 sequence: CASSWTRSNEQFF. The CDR3 region has the DNA TGTGCCAGCAGTTGGACTAGGAGCAATGAGCAGTTCTTC.

This clone was detected once. The genes are TRBV9 and TRBJ1-2; a weak D match, TRBD1 (5 bases). Trimming pared 0 bases from V and 8 bases from J, leaving 8 bases between. The germline V gene encodes CDR1 SGDLS and CDR2 YYNGEE. This CDR3 spans 12 amino acids. CDR3 bases: TGTGCCAGCAGCGTAGCGGGGGAAGGCTACACCTTC. Its translation: CASSVAGEGYTF.

The chain links TRBV9 to TRBJ1-1, with D hard to call. Germline V CDR1 and CDR2: SGDLS, YYNGEE. The V end lost 2 bases, the J end lost 8 bases, and 13 bases lay between the germline ends. The CDR3 has 13 amino acids. CDR3 sequence (DNA): TGTGCCAGCAGCGTTACTAATCACGGAGAAGCTTTCTTT. This gives the protein CASSVTNHGEAFF.

V usage is TRBV7-3 and J usage is TRBJ2-2; D is unclear. The CDR3 covers 15 residues. From germline, CDR1 is SGHTA and CDR2 FQGTGA. V was pared by 2 bases and J by 5 bases, with 12 bases between. The CDR3 sequence is CASSLAAMRTGELFF. CDR3 DNA sequence: TGTGCCAGCAGCTTAGCCGCCATGCGGACCGGGGAGCTGTTTTTT. Drawing the rest from reference TRBV7-3 and TRBJ2-2, the complete variable domain is GAGVSQTPSNKVTEKGKYVELRCDPISGHTALYWYRQSLGQGPEFLIYFQGTGAADDSGLPNDRFFAVRPEGSVSTLKIQRTERGDSAVYLCASSLAAMRTGELFFGEGSRLTVL.

The chain links TRBV6-5 to TRBJ1-1; D possibly corresponds to TRBD1 (5 bases). Between the trimmed V and J ends, which lost 6 bases and 11 bases, there was a span of 16 bases. The CDR3 spans 12 residues. The germline V gene has CDR1 MNHEY and CDR2 SVGAGI. The CDR3 sequence: CASRTGPVVAFF. In nucleotides, the CDR3 is TGTGCCAGCAGAACAGGCCCCGTAGTGGCTTTCTTT.

This sequence joins TRBV10-1 and TRBJ1-5; possible D gene TRBD1, 5 bases. The CDR3 is 13 residues long. V was clipped by 4 bases and J by 7 bases, with 11 bases between them. Germline V gene lookup returns CDR1 WNHNN and CDR2 SYGVQD (reference sequence). The CDR3 DNA sequence: TGCGCCAGCAGTGCAGGGTTAAGGCAGCCCCAGCATTTT. Translation: CASSAGLRQPQHF.

Of note for this clone: One junction end does not reproduce the germline sequence, and a read error may be involved. This sequence joins TRBV7-7 and TRBJ2-2; D may be TRBD1 (5 bases). CDR3 length: 15 residues. CDR1 is SSHAT, CDR2 FNYEAQ, per germline (reference sequence). CDR3 protein: CASSSQGSGTGELFF. DNA of the CDR3: TGTGCTAGCAGCTCGCAGGGAAGTGGGACCGGGGAGCTGTTTTTT.

The chain has TRBV19 and TRBJ1-1; 8 positions match TRBD1. The CDR3 contains 15 residues. CDR1 and CDR2 from the germline V gene are LNHDA and SQIVND (reference sequence). V lost 6 bases and J lost 2; bases outside the gene matches: 8. This chain's CDR3 is CASRDDDRGNTEAFF. CDR3 bases: TGTGCCAGTAGGGATGATGACAGGGGAAACACTGAAGCTTTCTTT.

A remark on this clone: The germline gene is not matched at one end of the junction; a read error may be the cause. V gene TRBV7-7 combines with J gene TRBJ2-5; 7 bases are shared with TRBD1. The CDR3 runs 16 residues. CDR1 and CDR2 from the germline V gene are SSHAT and FNYEAQ (reference sequence). The CDR3 DNA is TGTGCTAGCAGCTTAGACGGCAGGGGGTTTCAAGAGACCCAGTACTTC. As protein: CASSLDGRGFQETQYF.

The chain recombines TRBV10-1 with TRBJ1-4; the D is unclear. Germline lookup yields CDR1 WNHNN and CDR2 SYGVQD (reference sequence). There are 13 residues in the CDR3. The V and J ends lost 8 bases and 5 bases respectively, with 12 bases between them. CDR3 bases: TGCGCCAGCGGAGCGGACTGGAATGAAAAACTGTTTTTT. Its translation is CASGADWNEKLFF.